Following are 23 T cell receptor beta chains from one sample sequenced in a study of T cell clonality in common variable immunodeficiency. Method: immunoSEQ multiplex PCR; TCRdb's copy keeps in-frame clones and lacks some. The specimen has tens of thousands of clones, none found just once. Sequenced input: peripheral blood mononuclear cells. Every receptor here comes from a person between 18 and 75 years old in good health.

This clone has a handful of counts. The read finishes 3 residues shy of the CDR3 end, and the germline J gene is used to complete it. The chain combines TRBV19 with TRBJ1-2; weak D call: TRBD1 (5 bases). The CDR3 contains 12 residues. Germline CDR1 reads LNHDA; CDR2 reads SQIVND (reference sequence). The sequenced CDR3 bases are TGTGCCAGTAGGAACTTCGGGGGGGGC. Protein product: CASRNFGGG. The entire CDR3 protein is CASRNFGGGYTF.

This clone was seen many times. The read terminates 3 residues before the CDR3 end, so the remaining end is supplied by the germline J gene. This chain connects TRBV19 to TRBJ2-7; D not certain. Per germline, CDR1 LNHDA and CDR2 SQIVND (reference sequence). V lost 4 bases and J lost 0, with 10 bases in between. The CDR3 loop spans 14 amino acids. The CDR3 bases that were read are TGTGCCAGTAGTACGAGCGTGAGCTCCTACGAG. The encoded protein is CASSTSVSSYE. The entire CDR3 protein is CASSTSVSSYEQYF.

This clone came up many times. With the read ending 3 residues before the CDR3 end, the germline J gene is used to fill in that end. The chain is built from TRBV10-3 and TRBJ2-3; 9 bases are a match to TRBD2. Trimming removed 9 bases from V and 0 bases from J; junction bases left unmatched: 7. From germline, CDR1 is ENHRY and CDR2 SYGVKD. This CDR3 is 15 amino acids long. The CDR3 sequence is CAISNSGGSTDTQYF. The DNA read from the CDR3 is TGTGCCATTTCTAATAGCGGGGGTAGCACAGATACG.

This clone was seen repeatedly, ten times or more. The CDR3 extends 3 residues past the end of the read, so its final part is completed from the germline J gene. This chain connects TRBV19 to TRBJ1-1; D remains ambiguous. The CDR3 loop spans 12 amino acids. The germline V and J ends were trimmed by 6 bases and 5 bases, with 10 bases remaining between them. Germline CDR1 is LNHDA and CDR2 is SQIVND (reference sequence). The CDR3 DNA, read in part, is TGTGCCAGTAGCACCGGGTGGACTGAA. It specifies CASSTGWTE. The full CDR3 reads CASSTGWTEAFF.

This clone was counted at least ten times. The CDR3 end lies 3 residues beyond the end of the read and is filled in from the germline J gene. The chain links TRBV20-1 to TRBJ2-7; 8 nucleotides agree with TRBD1. V dropped 3 bases and J dropped 1; count of bases not matched to a gene: 5. The CDR3 has 14 residues. Germline V gene lookup returns CDR1 DFQATT and CDR2 SNEGSKA (reference sequence). The DNA read from the CDR3 is TGCAGTGCTAGGGGACAGGTGCTTTCCTACGAG. It codes for CSARGQVLSYE. The whole CDR3 protein is CSARGQVLSYEQYF.

There are many counts of this clone. The read stops 3 residues short of the end of the CDR3; the missing end is completed from the germline J gene. The V and J genes are TRBV10-1 and TRBJ1-2; D call uncertain. Trimming removed 5 bases from V and 0 bases from J, with 19 bases in between. CDR1 and CDR2 from the germline V gene are WNHNN and SYGVQD (reference sequence). The CDR3 totals 17 residues. The covered CDR3 bases are TGCGCCAGCAGTCGCTCCCGGATCAGGTGCACTAACTATGGC. Protein product: CASSRSRIRCTNYG. The whole CDR3 protein is CASSRSRIRCTNYGYTF.

This clone was detected ten times or more. The DNA ends 3 residues before the CDR3 does, and the rest of the CDR3 is filled in from the germline J gene. J is TRBJ2-1 and V is TRBV29-1; the match to TRBD2 covers 11 bases. There are 13 residues in the CDR3. CDR1 and CDR2 from the germline V gene are SQVTM and ANQGSEA. V lost 3 bases, J lost 6 bases, and 1 base stayed unmatched. CDR3 DNA, as far as it was read: TGCAGCGTTGATCTAGCGGGGGGCAATGAG. Translating gives CSVDLAGGNE. The entire CDR3 is CSVDLAGGNEQFF.

This clone was recorded many times. Incomplete CDR3 DNA: TGTGCCAGCAGAATTTTAGCGGGGGCCTACGAG. It specifies CASRILAGAYE. The whole CDR3 reads CASRILAGAYEQYF. The chain is built from TRBV13 and TRBJ2-7, with 9 bases fitting TRBD2. The DNA ends 3 residues before the CDR3 does, and the rest of the CDR3 is filled in from the germline J gene. The V and J ends lost 6 bases and 2 bases, in that order; junction bases with no gene match: 5. The germline V gene has CDR1 PRHDT and CDR2 FYEKMQ (reference sequence). CDR3 length equals 14 residues.

This clone was recorded many times. The read gets to within 3 residues of the CDR3 end, and the germline J gene fills in the rest. The V gene is TRBV11-2, the J gene TRBJ1-2; maybe TRBD1 (6 bases). The CDR3 extends over 13 amino acids. Germline values: CDR1 SGHAT, CDR2 FQNNGV. The V gene lost 3 bases and the J gene lost 6 bases, with 11 bases spanning the gap. The CDR3 is CASSLRRGDGYTF. The CDR3 bases that were read are TGTGCCAGCAGCTTGCGCAGGGGCGATGGC.

About this clone: The CDR3 end lies 3 residues beyond the end of the read and is filled in from the germline J gene. The J gene is TRBJ2-2, the V gene TRBV7-6; 7 bases are a match to TRBD1. Trimming at V came to 3 bases and at J to 0 bases, leaving 7 bases not matched to a gene. Germline V gene lookup returns CDR1 SGHVS and CDR2 FNYEAQ. The CDR3 runs 17 residues. The DNA read from the CDR3 is TGTGCCAGCAGCTTGGAAAGACAGGGTTCGAACACCGGGGAG. Translating it yields CASSLERQGSNTGE. The full CDR3 is CASSLERQGSNTGELFF.

The table lists this clone with a few counts. Read sequence stops 3 residues before the CDR3 end, and the germline J gene provides the missing end. The rearrangement joins TRBV2 to TRBJ1-2; TRBD1 is a possible D gene (5 bases). The CDR3 runs to 13 residues. Germline CDR1 SNHLY, CDR2 FYNNEI. Here the CDR3 reads CASSGIDWGDYTF. CDR3 bases read: TGTGCCAGCAGTGGAATAGACTGGGGCGAC.

This clone was seen many times. The read comes to an end 3 residues before the CDR3 does, leaving the germline J gene to fill in the end. The rearrangement joins TRBV6-4 to TRBJ2-3; TRBD2 aligns across 14 bases. The CDR3 has 17 amino acids. Looked up from germline, CDR1 is MRHNA and CDR2 is SNTAGT. After removal of 0 bases from V and 1 base from J, the junction contained 0 bases not matched to a gene. The CDR3 here is CASSDSTSGGGTDTQYF. The covered CDR3 bases are TGTGCCAGCAGTGACTCGACTAGCGGGGGGGGCACAGATACG.

As regards this clone: The read terminates 3 residues before the CDR3 end, so the remaining end is supplied by the germline J gene. The chain links TRBV18 to TRBJ1-2; D is unresolved. CDR1 is KGHSH, CDR2 LQKENI, per germline. The CDR3 consists of 13 residues. The CDR3 DNA, read in part, is TGTGCCAGCTCACCACCGCTCACAGATACC. Translation: CASSPPLTDT. The full CDR3 reads CASSPPLTDTYTF. Full variable domain (remainder filled in from reference TRBV18 and TRBJ1-2): NAGVMQNPRHLVRRRGQEARLRCSPMKGHSHVYWYRQLPEEGLKFMVYLQKENIIDESGMPKERFSAEFPKEGPSILRIQQVVRGDSAAYFCASSPPLTDTYTFGSGTRLTVV.

This clone was counted ten times or more. The read comes to an end 3 residues before the CDR3 does, leaving the germline J gene to fill in the end. The chain uses TRBV28 and TRBJ2-7; a weak D match, TRBD1 (6 bases). The CDR3 consists of 17 residues. Trimming shortened V by 6 bases and J by 2 bases, and 23 bases separated the two germline ends. CDR1 and CDR2 (germline): MDHEN, SYDVKM. The chain's CDR3 is CASSQNRDTTRPYEQYF. The DNA read from the CDR3 is TGTGCCAGCAGCCAGAATCGGGACACAACAAGACCCTACGAG.

This clone was counted at least ten times. The read halts 3 residues ahead of the CDR3 end, with the missing end drawn from the germline J gene. The chain recombines TRBV5-4 with TRBJ2-3; D is possibly TRBD1 (6 bases). This CDR3 has 14 amino acids. Germline CDR1 is SGHNT and CDR2 is YYREEE (reference sequence). Trimming removed 0 bases from V and 4 bases from J, with 9 bases in between. CDR3 DNA, as far as it was read: TGTGCCAGCAGCTTGGGAGGGGGAGCAGATACG. Encoded protein: CASSLGGGADT. The whole CDR3 reads CASSLGGGADTQYF.

There are many counts of this clone. The CDR3 sequence: CASSQGPRALRGGANEQYF. The sequenced part of the CDR3 DNA is TGTGCCAGCAGCCAAGGCCCCCGGGCGCTTCGCGGGGGGGCCAACGAG. This sequence joins TRBV3-1 (or the pseudogene TRBV3-2) and TRBJ2-7; TRBD2 aligns across 9 bases. The DNA ends 3 residues before the CDR3 does, and the rest of the CDR3 is filled in from the germline J gene. The V gene's germline CDR1 is LGHDT and CDR2 YNNKEL (reference sequence). V gave up 1 base and J gave up 5 bases; unmatched junction bases: 18. The CDR3 runs to 19 residues.

A word on this clone: The CDR3 extends 3 residues past the end of the read, so its final part is completed from the germline J gene. This sequence joins TRBV7-9 and TRBJ1-1; D unclear. This CDR3 has 13 amino acids. Germline CDR1 reads SEHNR; CDR2 reads FQNEAQ (reference sequence). Trimming stripped 8 bases from V and 5 bases from J, with 15 bases between. The sequenced part of the CDR3 DNA is TGTGCCAGCCTAGGAGTCACGAGAACTGAA. It codes for CASLGVTRTE. The full-length CDR3 reads as CASLGVTRTEAFF. Together with reference TRBV7-9 and TRBJ1-1, the CDR3 gives the full variable domain: DTGVSQNPRHKITKRGQNVTFRCDPISEHNRLYWYRQTLGQGPEFLTYFQNEAQLEKSRLLSDRFSAERPKGSFSTLEIQRTEQGDSAMYLCASLGVTRTEAFFGQGTRLTVV.

In its sample, this clone was seen many times. The read falls 3 residues short of the CDR3 end, and the missing part is taken from the germline J gene. This chain links TRBV7-9 with TRBJ1-1, with a tentative D call TRBD1 (6 bases). Germline CDR1 reads SEHNR; CDR2 reads FQNEAQ (reference sequence). V gave up 1 base and J gave up 1 base, with 7 bases separating them. This CDR3 is built from 14 residues. The sequenced part of the CDR3 DNA is TGTGCCAGCAGCTTAGGAGGGGGGAACACTGAA. As protein: CASSLGGGNTE. The CDR3 in its entirety is CASSLGGGNTEAFF.

This clone was counted only a few times. The CDR3 end lies 3 residues beyond the end of the read and is filled in from the germline J gene. The rearrangement uses TRBV10-2 and TRBJ1-4; D is possibly TRBD1 (6 bases). Germline assignment: CDR1 WSHSY and CDR2 SAAADI. This CDR3 contains 19 residues. CDR3: CASSRLAGASLPGANVLFF. CDR3 DNA (partial): TGCGCCAGCAGTAGACTAGCGGGGGCGAGTCTTCCTGGGGCCAACGTA.

This clone was detected ten times or more. From the germline J gene comes the end of the CDR3, since the read stops 3 residues before it. The rearrangement joins TRBV7-8 to TRBJ2-1; 14 bases agree with TRBD2. Unmatched junction bases numbered 3, after V lost 5 bases and J lost 9 bases. Germline V lookup: CDR1 SGHVS, CDR2 FQNEAQ. This CDR3 has 14 amino acids. The CDR3 sequence: CASSQGTSGGEQFF. CDR3 DNA, as far as it was read: TGTGCCAGCAGCCAGGGGACTAGCGGGGGTGAG.

This clone has ten or more counts. The read halts 3 residues ahead of the CDR3 end, with the missing end drawn from the germline J gene. The genes are TRBV7-2 and TRBJ1-2; 10 bases are a match to TRBD1. Looked up from germline, CDR1 is SGHTA and CDR2 is FQGNSA. The CDR3 is made up of 13 amino acids. V gave up 7 bases and J gave up 6 bases; unmatched junction bases: 5. CDR3 loop: CASTIGQGDGYTF. The sequenced CDR3 bases are TGTGCCAGCACCATTGGACAGGGGGATGGC.

This clone was seen ten or more times. Coverage ceases 3 residues before the CDR3 finishes, and the germline J gene fills in the end. The chain carries TRBV13 and TRBJ2-3; 7 positions match TRBD2. The CDR3 extends over 16 amino acids. In germline, CDR1 is PRHDT, CDR2 FYEKMQ (reference sequence). The V gene end was trimmed by 5 bases and the J gene end by 3 bases; junction bases not matched to a gene: 11. The CDR3 here is CASSPRDYPTTDTQYF. CDR3 DNA, as far as it was read: TGTGCCAGCAGCCCGAGGGACTACCCGACGACAGATACG.

The sample holds many counts of this clone. It may be a read error: a sequence one base away is much more abundant. The read is 3 residues too short to cover the CDR3 end, so that end is filled in from the germline J gene. The gene calls are TRBV13 and TRBJ1-4, with a tentative D call TRBD1 (6 bases). The CDR3 covers 16 residues. Germline assignment: CDR1 PRHDT and CDR2 FYEKMQ (reference sequence). CDR3 region: CASSYRDLSGANVLFF. The CDR3 DNA, read in part, is TGTGCCAGCAGCTACAGGGACCTCTCTGGGGCCAACGTA.